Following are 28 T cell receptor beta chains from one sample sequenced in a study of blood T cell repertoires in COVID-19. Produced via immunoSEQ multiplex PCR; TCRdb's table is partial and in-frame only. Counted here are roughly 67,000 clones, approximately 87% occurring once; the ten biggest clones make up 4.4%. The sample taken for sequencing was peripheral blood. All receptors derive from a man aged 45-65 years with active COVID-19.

The CDR3, as DNA: TGTGCCAGCAGCTTATCGGACAGGGGGCGCGGGGCAGATACGCAGTATTTT. Protein sequence: CASSLSDRGRGADTQYF. J is TRBJ2-3 and V is TRBV11-2; the match to TRBD1 covers 11 bases. V shed 2 bases and J 4 bases; nucleotides not matched to a gene: 8. Germline CDR1 is SGHAT and CDR2 is FQNNGV. CDR3 length: 17 residues.

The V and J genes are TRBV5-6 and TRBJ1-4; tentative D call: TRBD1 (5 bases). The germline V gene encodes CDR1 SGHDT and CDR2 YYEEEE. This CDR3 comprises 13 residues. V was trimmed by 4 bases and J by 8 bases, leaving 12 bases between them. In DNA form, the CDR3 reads TGTGCCAGCAGCCCCGCCAAGGGGGAAAAACTGTTTTTT. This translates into CASSPAKGEKLFF.

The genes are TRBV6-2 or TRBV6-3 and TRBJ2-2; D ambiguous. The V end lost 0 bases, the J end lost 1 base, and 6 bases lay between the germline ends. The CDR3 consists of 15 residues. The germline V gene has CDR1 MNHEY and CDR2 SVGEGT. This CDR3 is CASSYSSGNTGELFF. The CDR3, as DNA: TGTGCCAGCAGTTACTCGTCGGGGAACACCGGGGAGCTGTTTTTT.

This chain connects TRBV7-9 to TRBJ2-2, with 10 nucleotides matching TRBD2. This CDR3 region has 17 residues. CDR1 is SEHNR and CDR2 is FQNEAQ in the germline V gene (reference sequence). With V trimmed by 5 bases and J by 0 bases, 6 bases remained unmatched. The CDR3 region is CASSQRLAGANTGELFF. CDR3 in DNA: TGTGCCAGCAGCCAGCGCCTAGCGGGGGCGAACACCGGGGAGCTGTTTTTT. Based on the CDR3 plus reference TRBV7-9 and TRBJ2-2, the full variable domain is DTGVSQNPRHKITKRGQNVTFRCDPISEHNRLYWYRQTLGQGPEFLTYFQNEAQLEKSRLLSDRFSAERPKGSFSTLEIQRTEQGDSAMYLCASSQRLAGANTGELFFGEGSRLTVL.

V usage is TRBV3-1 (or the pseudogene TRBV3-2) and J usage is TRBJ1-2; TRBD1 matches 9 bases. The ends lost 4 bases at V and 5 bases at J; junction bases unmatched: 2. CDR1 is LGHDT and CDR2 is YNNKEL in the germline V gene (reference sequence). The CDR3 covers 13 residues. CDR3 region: CASSRTGAYGYTF. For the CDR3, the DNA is TGTGCCAGCAGCCGGACAGGGGCTTATGGCTACACCTTC.

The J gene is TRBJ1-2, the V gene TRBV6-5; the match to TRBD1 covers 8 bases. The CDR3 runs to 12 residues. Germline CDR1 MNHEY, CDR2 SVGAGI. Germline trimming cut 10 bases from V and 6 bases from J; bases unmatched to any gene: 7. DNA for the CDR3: TGTGCCACCGTAACAGGGGGTAATGGCTACACCTTC. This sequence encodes CATVTGGNGYTF.

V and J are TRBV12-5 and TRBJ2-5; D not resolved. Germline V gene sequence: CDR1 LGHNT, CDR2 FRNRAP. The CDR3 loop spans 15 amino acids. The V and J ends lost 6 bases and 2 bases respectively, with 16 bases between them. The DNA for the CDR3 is TGTGCTAGTGGCCGCACCACCCCCACACAAGAGACCCAGTACTTC. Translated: CASGRTTPTQETQYF. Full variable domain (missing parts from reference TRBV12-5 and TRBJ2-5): DARVTQTPRHKVTEMGQEVTMRCQPILGHNTVFWYRQTMMQGLELLAYFRNRAPLDDSGMPKDRFSAEMPDATLATLKIQPSEPRDSAVYFCASGRTTPTQETQYFGPGTRLLVL.

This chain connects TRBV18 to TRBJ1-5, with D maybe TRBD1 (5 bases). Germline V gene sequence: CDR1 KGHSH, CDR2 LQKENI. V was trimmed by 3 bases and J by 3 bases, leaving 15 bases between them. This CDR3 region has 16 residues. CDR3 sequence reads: CASSPPGRQSNQPQHF. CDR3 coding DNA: TGTGCCAGCTCACCCCCCGGCCGACAGTCCAATCAGCCCCAGCATTTT.

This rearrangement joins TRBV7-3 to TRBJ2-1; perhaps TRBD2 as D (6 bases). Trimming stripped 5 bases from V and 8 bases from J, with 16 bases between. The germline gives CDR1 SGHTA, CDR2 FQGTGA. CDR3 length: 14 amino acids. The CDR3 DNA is TGTGCCAGCAGCCCCCGCGGGGAGCTACATGAGCAGTTCTTC. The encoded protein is CASSPRGELHEQFF.

This CDR3 reads CASSQFSTGDYEQYF. CDR3 coding DNA: TGTGCCAGCAGCCAATTTAGCACAGGAGACTACGAGCAGTACTTC. This chain uses TRBV16 with TRBJ2-7, with D perhaps TRBD1 (5 bases). Trimming took off 1 base at V and 3 bases at J, with 13 bases between the two ends. The CDR3 spans 15 residues. Germline CDR1 and CDR2: KGHSY and FQNENV.

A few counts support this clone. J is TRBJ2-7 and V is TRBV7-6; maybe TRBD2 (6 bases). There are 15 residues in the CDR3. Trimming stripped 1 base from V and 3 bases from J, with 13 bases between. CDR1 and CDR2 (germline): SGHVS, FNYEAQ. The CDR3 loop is CASSLEGGTHYEQYF. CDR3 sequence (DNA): TGTGCCAGCAGCTTAGAGGGCGGGACTCACTACGAGCAGTACTTC.

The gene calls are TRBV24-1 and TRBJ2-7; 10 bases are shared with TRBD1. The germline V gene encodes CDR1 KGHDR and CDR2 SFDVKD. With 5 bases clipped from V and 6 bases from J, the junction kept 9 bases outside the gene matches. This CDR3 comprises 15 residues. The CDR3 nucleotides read TGTGCCACCAGTGGGGCCACCGGGACAGGGGCCGAGCAGTACTTC. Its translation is CATSGATGTGAEQYF.

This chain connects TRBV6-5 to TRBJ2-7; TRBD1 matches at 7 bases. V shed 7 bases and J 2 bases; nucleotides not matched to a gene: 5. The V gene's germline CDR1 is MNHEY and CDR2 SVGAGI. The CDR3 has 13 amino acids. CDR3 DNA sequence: TGTGCCAGCATCCGACAGGGACCCTACGAGCAGTACTTC. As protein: CASIRQGPYEQYF.

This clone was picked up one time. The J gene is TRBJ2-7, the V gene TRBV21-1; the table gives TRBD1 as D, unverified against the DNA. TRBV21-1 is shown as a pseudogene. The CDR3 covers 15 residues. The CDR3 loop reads CASSKEAGQGYEQYF. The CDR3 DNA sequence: TGTGCCAGCAGCAAAGAAGCCGGACAGGGGTACGAGCAGTACTTC.

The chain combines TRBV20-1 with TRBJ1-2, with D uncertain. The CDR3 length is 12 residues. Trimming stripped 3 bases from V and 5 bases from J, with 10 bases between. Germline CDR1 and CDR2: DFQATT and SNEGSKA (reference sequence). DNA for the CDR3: TGCAGTGCTAGTCCCCGGGGATATGGCTACACCTTC. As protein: CSASPRGYGYTF.

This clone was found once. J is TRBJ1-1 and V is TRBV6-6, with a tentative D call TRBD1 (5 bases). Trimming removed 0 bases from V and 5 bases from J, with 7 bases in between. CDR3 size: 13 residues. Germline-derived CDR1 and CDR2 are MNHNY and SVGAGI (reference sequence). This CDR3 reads CASSYSGGTEAFF. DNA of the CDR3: TGTGCCAGCAGTTACTCCGGGGGGACTGAAGCTTTCTTT.

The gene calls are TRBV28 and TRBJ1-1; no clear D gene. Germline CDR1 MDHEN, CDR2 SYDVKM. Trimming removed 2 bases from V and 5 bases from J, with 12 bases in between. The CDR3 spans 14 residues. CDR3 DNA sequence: TGTGCCAGCAGTTTAAAGCCCTCGTGGACTGAAGCTTTCTTT. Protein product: CASSLKPSWTEAFF.

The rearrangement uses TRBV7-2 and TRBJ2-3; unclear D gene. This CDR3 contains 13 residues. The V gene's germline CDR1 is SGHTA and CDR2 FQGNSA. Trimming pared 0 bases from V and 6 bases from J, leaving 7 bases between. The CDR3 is CASSLAFSDTQYF. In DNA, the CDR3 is TGTGCCAGCAGCTTAGCGTTTTCGGATACGCAGTATTTT.

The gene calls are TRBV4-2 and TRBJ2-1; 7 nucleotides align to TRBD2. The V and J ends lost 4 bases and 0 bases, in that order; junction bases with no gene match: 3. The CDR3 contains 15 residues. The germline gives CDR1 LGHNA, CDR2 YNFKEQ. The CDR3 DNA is TGTGCCAGCAGCCCTCGCGGGAGCTCCTACAATGAGCAGTTCTTC. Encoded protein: CASSPRGSSYNEQFF.

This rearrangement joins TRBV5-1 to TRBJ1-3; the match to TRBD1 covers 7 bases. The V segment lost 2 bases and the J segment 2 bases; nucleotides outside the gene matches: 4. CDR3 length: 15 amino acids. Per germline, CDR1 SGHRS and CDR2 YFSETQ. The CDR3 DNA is TGCGCCAGCAGCTTTACAGGGGCGACTGGAAACACCATATATTTT. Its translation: CASSFTGATGNTIYF.

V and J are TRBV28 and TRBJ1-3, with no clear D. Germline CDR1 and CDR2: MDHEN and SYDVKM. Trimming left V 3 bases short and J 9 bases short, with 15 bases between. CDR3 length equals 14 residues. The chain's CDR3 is CASSFLEGVSTIYF. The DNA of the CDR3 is TGTGCCAGCAGTTTCCTCGAGGGAGTCAGCACCATATATTTT.

The CDR3 here is CASSVSPTGAYTEAFF. CDR3 nucleotide sequence: TGTGCCAGCAGCGTAAGCCCCACAGGGGCTTACACTGAAGCTTTCTTT. The chain joins TRBV9 to TRBJ1-1; TRBD1 agrees at 7 bases. Germline values: CDR1 SGDLS, CDR2 YYNGEE. V gave up 1 base and J gave up 3 bases; unmatched junction bases: 9. The CDR3 runs 16 residues.

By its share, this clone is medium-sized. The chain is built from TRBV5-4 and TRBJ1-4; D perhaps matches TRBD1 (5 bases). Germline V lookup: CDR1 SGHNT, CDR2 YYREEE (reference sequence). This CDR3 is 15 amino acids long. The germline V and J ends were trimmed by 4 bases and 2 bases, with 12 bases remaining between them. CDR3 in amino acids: CASSRPGSTNEKLFF. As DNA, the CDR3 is TGTGCCAGCAGCCGACCAGGGTCCACTAATGAAAAACTGTTTTTT.

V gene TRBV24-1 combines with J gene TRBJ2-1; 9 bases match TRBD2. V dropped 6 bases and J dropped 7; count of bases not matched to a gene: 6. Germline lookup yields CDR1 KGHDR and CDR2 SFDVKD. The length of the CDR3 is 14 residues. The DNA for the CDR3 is TGTGCCACCAGTTGGGCGGGAGGGCCGAATGAGCAGTTCTTC. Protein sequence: CATSWAGGPNEQFF.

The CDR3, as DNA: TGTGCCAGCAGCTTGCAGGGGTTGCACACTGAAGCTTTCTTT. It specifies CASSLQGLHTEAFF. J is TRBJ1-1 and V is TRBV5-4, with D maybe TRBD1 (6 bases). The CDR3 is made up of 14 amino acids. Germline V gives CDR1 SGHNT, CDR2 YYREEE (reference sequence). V was shortened by 1 base and J by 3 bases, with 10 bases between the two germline ends.

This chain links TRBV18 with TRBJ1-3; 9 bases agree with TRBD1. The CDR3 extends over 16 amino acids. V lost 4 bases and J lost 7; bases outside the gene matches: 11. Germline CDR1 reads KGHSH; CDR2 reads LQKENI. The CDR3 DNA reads TGTGCCAGCTCACAACAAGGGACAGGGTTGATGAACACCATATATTTT. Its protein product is CASSQQGTGLMNTIYF. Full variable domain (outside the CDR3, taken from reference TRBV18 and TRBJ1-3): NAGVMQNPRHLVRRRGQEARLRCSPMKGHSHVYWYRQLPEEGLKFMVYLQKENIIDESGMPKERFSAEFPKEGPSILRIQQVVRGDSAAYFCASSQQGTGLMNTIYFGEGSWLTVV.

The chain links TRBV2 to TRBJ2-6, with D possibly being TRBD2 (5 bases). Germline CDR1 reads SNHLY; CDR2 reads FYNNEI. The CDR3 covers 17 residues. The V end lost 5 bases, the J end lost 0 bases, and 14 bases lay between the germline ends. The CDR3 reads CASSRGHSSSGANVLTF. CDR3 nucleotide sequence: TGTGCCAGCAGTAGAGGGCACTCTTCCTCTGGGGCCAACGTCCTGACTTTC.

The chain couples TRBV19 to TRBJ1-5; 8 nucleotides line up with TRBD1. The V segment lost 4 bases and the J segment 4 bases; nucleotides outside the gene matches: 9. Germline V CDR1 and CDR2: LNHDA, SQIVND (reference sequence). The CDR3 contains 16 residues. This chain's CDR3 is CASSNPDRAVNQPQHF. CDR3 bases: TGTGCCAGTAGTAACCCGGACAGGGCTGTTAATCAGCCCCAGCATTTT.